The sequence of this T cell receptor (beta chain) was determined in a study of blood T cells in healthy people across ages. Notes on the study in general: Since the PBMCs were unsorted, naive and antigen-experienced cells could not be conclusively compared.

The CDR3 loop spans 14 amino acids. With 4 bases removed from V and 5 bases from J, the gap between germline ends came to 13 bases. In germline, CDR1 is SGHTA, CDR2 FQGNSA. Then a second PCR, running roughly 6 to 11 cycles, was carried out with a sample-barcoded 5' primer and a J-beta primer mix. TCRdb reanalysed the 5' RACE reads using MiXCR and keeps one entry per CDR3 protein. This sample has about 670,000 distinct CDR3 sequences, with around 38% found just once. The count of this clonotype is one. The antigen remains undetermined. The receptor was derived from an elderly man in good health. The sample comprised blood. The chain is built from TRBV7-2 and TRBJ2-3; D may be TRBD2 (6 bases). DNA of the CDR3: TGTGCCAGCAGCTGGGGGACTCCCGTAGATACGCAGTATTTT. Protein product: CASSWGTPVDTQYF.